A single sample gave rise to the 24 T cell receptor beta chains below, sequenced in a study of T cell responses to AZD1222 COVID-19 vaccine. This table comes from immunoSEQ multiplex PCR, and its TCRdb copy is limited to in-frame clones, with some not included. The table includes more than 85,000 clones, 85% to 90% detected once. This sample comprised peripheral blood, obtained on day 0 of AZD1222 vaccination. Receptors were obtained from an adult in good health.

The J gene is TRBJ2-2, the V gene TRBV27; TRBD1 agrees at 7 bases. CDR1 and CDR2 from the germline V gene are MNHEY and SMNVEV (reference sequence). V lost 5 bases and J lost 6; bases outside the gene matches: 12. The CDR3 spans 16 residues. The DNA of the CDR3 is TGTGCCAGCAGTCGGGACCACGGGCAGGGGGCCGGGGAGCTGTTTTTT. Translated, it gives CASSRDHGQGAGELFF.

This clone was observed a single time. V usage is TRBV5-1 and J usage is TRBJ2-7; the D gene is possibly TRBD2 (5 bases). CDR3 length equals 15 residues. Trimming pared 3 bases from V and 1 base from J, leaving 14 bases between. The germline gives CDR1 SGHRS, CDR2 YFSETQ. The CDR3, as DNA: TGCGCCAGCAGCTGGGCCCTCGGGGTTTCCTACGAGCAGTACTTC. Its protein product is CASSWALGVSYEQYF.

This clone was counted ten times or more. This chain links TRBV29-1 with TRBJ1-2, with D unresolved. The CDR3 sequence is 11 residues long. Trimming stripped 6 bases from V and 5 bases from J, with 10 bases between. Germline V lookup: CDR1 SQVTM, CDR2 ANQGSEA. This CDR3 reads CSVAHGYGYTF. The CDR3 DNA follows: TGCAGCGTCGCTCACGGGTATGGCTACACCTTC.

The chain combines TRBV28 with TRBJ1-1; a weak D match, TRBD1 (5 bases). Germline lookup yields CDR1 MDHEN and CDR2 SYDVKM. V lost 8 bases to trimming and J lost 10 bases, with 14 bases between them. The CDR3 loop spans 11 amino acids. The CDR3 loop is CASGYRGGAFF. The CDR3 DNA is TGTGCCAGCGGATATAGGGGAGGAGCTTTCTTT.

The V and J genes are TRBV21-1 and TRBJ1-2. TRBV21-1 is tagged as a pseudogene. The CDR3 runs to 14 residues. The CDR3 nucleotides are TGTGCCAGCAGGGCGGAGAGAGCTAACTATGGCTACACCTTC. Encoded protein: CASRAERANYGYTF.

V and J are TRBV11-3 and TRBJ2-3; D is ambiguous. Per the germline V gene, CDR1 is SGHNT and CDR2 is YENEEA. The ends were cut back, 1 base at V and 4 bases at J, with 15 bases in the middle. The length of the CDR3 is 16 residues. CDR3 DNA: TGTGCCAGCAGCTTAGGGTTGGCCGGCGAGGCAGATACGCAGTATTTT. Translated: CASSLGLAGEADTQYF.

The rearrangement joins TRBV20-1 to TRBJ2-1, with TRBD2 matching over 10 bases. Germline CDR1 is DFQATT and CDR2 is SNEGSKA (reference sequence). The CDR3 runs to 15 residues. The V segment lost 3 bases and the J segment 5 bases; nucleotides outside the gene matches: 7. CDR3 bases: TGCAGTGCTAGTGACCTAGCGGGAGCCCACAATGAGCAGTTCTTC. It encodes CSASDLAGAHNEQFF.

This chain joins TRBV3-1 (or the pseudogene TRBV3-2) and TRBJ2-7; 8 positions match TRBD2. Germline V gene sequence: CDR1 LGHDT, CDR2 YNNKEL (reference sequence). The CDR3 length is 14 residues. With 4 bases clipped from V and 7 bases from J, the junction kept 9 bases outside the gene matches. The CDR3 loop is CASSPTGGGREQYF. Here the CDR3 DNA reads TGTGCCAGCAGCCCCACCGGGGGGGGCCGTGAGCAGTACTTC.

V usage is TRBV30 and J usage is TRBJ2-2; TRBD1 or TRBD2 may be the D gene (5 bases each). The CDR3 loop spans 16 amino acids. Germline V gene data show CDR1 as GTSNPN and CDR2 as SVGIG (reference sequence). With 3 bases removed from V and 3 bases from J, the gap between germline ends came to 17 bases. CDR3 residues: CAWSAGTRQYTGELFF. The DNA for the CDR3 is TGTGCCTGGAGCGCTGGGACCCGCCAATACACCGGGGAGCTGTTTTTT.

This rearrangement joins TRBV14 to TRBJ2-7; 8 nucleotides align to TRBD1. This CDR3 is 18 amino acids long. J was trimmed by 3 bases and V by 0 bases; bases with no gene match: 13. Germline CDR1 SGHDN, CDR2 FVKESK. The CDR3: CASSQDWGPAGGVYEQYF. CDR3 in DNA: TGTGCCAGCAGCCAAGATTGGGGGCCGGCAGGGGGCGTCTACGAGCAGTACTTC.

The chain couples TRBV11-2 to TRBJ1-6; D is perhaps TRBD1 (5 bases). This CDR3 has 19 amino acids. The V and J ends lost 2 bases and 6 bases respectively, with 23 bases between them. Germline V CDR1 and CDR2: SGHAT, FQNNGV. The DNA for the CDR3 is TGTGCCAGCAGCTTATTTGAGGGGATTCGATCCCCTTTTAATTCACCCCTCCACTTT. Protein sequence: CASSLFEGIRSPFNSPLHF.

This chain joins TRBV7-2 and TRBJ1-6; D gene uncertain. This CDR3 has 14 residues. Germline V gene sequence: CDR1 SGHTA, CDR2 FQGNSA. Deletions cut 3 bases from V and 6 bases from J, with 9 bases between. The CDR3 region has the DNA TGTGCCAGCAGCTTTATTCAGTTTAATTCACCCCTCCACTTT. This gives the protein CASSFIQFNSPLHF.

The chain has TRBV18 and TRBJ1-4; no firm D call. V was shortened by 5 bases and J by 5 bases, with 12 bases between the two germline ends. CDR1 and CDR2 (germline): KGHSH, LQKENI. The CDR3 has 14 residues. For the CDR3, the DNA is TGTGCCAGCTCAGAGACGCAATCCAATGAAAAACTGTTTTTT. Encoded protein: CASSETQSNEKLFF. The full variable domain, completed using reference TRBV18 and TRBJ1-4, is NAGVMQNPRHLVRRRGQEARLRCSPMKGHSHVYWYRQLPEEGLKFMVYLQKENIIDESGMPKERFSAEFPKEGPSILRIQQVVRGDSAAYFCASSETQSNEKLFFGSGTQLSVL.

The chain has TRBV6-5 and TRBJ2-2, with D possibly being TRBD1 (6 bases). V dropped 6 bases and J dropped 3 bases, with 11 bases sitting between them. The CDR3 totals 14 residues. CDR1 and CDR2 (germline): MNHEY, SVGAGI. The CDR3 DNA follows: TGTGCCAGCAGAACAGGGAAATACACCGGGGAGCTGTTTTTT. It is translated as CASRTGKYTGELFF.

The rearrangement links TRBV7-2 to TRBJ2-7; D unresolved. V was shortened by 4 bases and J by 6 bases, with 19 bases between the two germline ends. Germline CDR1 reads SGHTA; CDR2 reads FQGNSA. This CDR3 region has 15 residues. The CDR3 sequence is CASSSQGTGLGEQYF. The CDR3 coding sequence is TGTGCCAGCAGCTCCCAAGGTACCGGCCTAGGCGAGCAGTACTTC.

V and J are TRBV6-5 and TRBJ2-5, with 10 bases fitting TRBD2. J was trimmed by 5 bases and V by 6 bases; bases with no gene match: 9. CDR1 MNHEY and CDR2 SVGAGI come from the germline V gene. The CDR3 loop spans 15 amino acids. CDR3: CASRPFLAGVETQYF. DNA for the CDR3: TGTGCCAGCAGACCATTTCTAGCGGGAGTGGAGACCCAGTACTTC.

This clone was seen once. This chain links TRBV2 with TRBJ2-3, with a tentative D call TRBD2 (5 bases). The V and J ends lost 6 bases and 8 bases respectively, with 9 bases between them. Germline-derived CDR1 and CDR2 are SNHLY and FYNNEI. The CDR3 is made up of 11 amino acids. The CDR3 protein is CASRGRGTQYF. CDR3 nucleotide sequence: TGTGCCAGCAGGGGCCGGGGTACGCAGTATTTT.

This sequence joins TRBV30 and TRBJ1-2; D ambiguous. The CDR3 extends over 16 amino acids. V was cut by 2 bases and J by 8 bases, with 24 bases left in between. CDR1 is GTSNPN and CDR2 is SVGIG in the germline V gene (reference sequence). CDR3 sequence (DNA): TGTGCCTGGAGTAGTGGGTCGGGCAGAACGGGTCGAGGCTACACCTTC. This sequence encodes CAWSSGSGRTGRGYTF.

This clone was seen a single time. The rearrangement uses TRBV7-9 and TRBJ1-1; D is ambiguous. V dropped 3 bases and J dropped 0 bases, with 2 bases sitting between them. CDR3 length: 12 residues. Germline V lookup: CDR1 SEHNR, CDR2 FQNEAQ (reference sequence). This CDR3 is CASSLMNTEAFF. The CDR3 DNA reads TGTGCCAGCAGCTTGATGAACACTGAAGCTTTCTTT.

V gene TRBV19 combines with J gene TRBJ2-2; TRBD2 agrees at 11 bases. Looked up from germline, CDR1 is LNHDA and CDR2 is SQIVND (reference sequence). V shed 6 bases and J 5 bases; nucleotides not matched to a gene: 8. The CDR3 has 16 amino acids. CDR3 DNA sequence: TGTGCCAGTAGGACCGGGACTAGCGGTCCTACCGGGGAGCTGTTTTTT. Translating gives CASRTGTSGPTGELFF.

This chain connects TRBV19 to TRBJ2-7; 11 bases line up with TRBD2. Germline V lookup: CDR1 LNHDA, CDR2 SQIVND (reference sequence). There are 18 residues in the CDR3. V shed 5 bases, J shed 8 bases, and the junction held 20 bases outside the gene matches. As DNA, the CDR3 is TGTGCCAGTAGTCCCACTTCCCGACTAGCGGGAAGGTATCTCCAGCAGTACTTC. Protein: CASSPTSRLAGRYLQQYF. The whole variable domain, filled in from reference TRBV19 and TRBJ2-7, reads DGGITQSPKYLFRKEGQNVTLSCEQNLNHDAMYWYRQDPGQGLRLIYYSQIVNDFQKGDIAEGYSVSREKKESFPLTVTSAQKNPTAFYLCASSPTSRLAGRYLQQYFGPGTRLTVT.

V gene TRBV21-1 combines with J gene TRBJ2-7; the table's TRBD1 call for D was not verified on the DNA. TRBV21-1 is a pseudogene. CDR3 size: 14 residues. The DNA of the CDR3 is TGTGCCAGCAGCAAACCAGGACAGGGCAGAGAGCAGTACTTC. Protein: CASSKPGQGREQYF.

CDR3 bases: TGTGCCAGCTCAAGACAGCTTTATTCCTACGAGCAGTACTTC. Translation: CASSRQLYSYEQYF. This chain joins TRBV6-5 and TRBJ2-7, with D possibly TRBD1 on 5 matching bases. The germline CDR1 and CDR2 sequences are MNHEY and SVGAGI. Trimming pared 8 bases from V and 1 base from J, leaving 15 bases between. The CDR3 is 14 amino acids.

The chain links TRBV19 to TRBJ1-5; D gene unclear. V was clipped by 5 bases and J by 2 bases, with 13 bases between them. Germline V gene data show CDR1 as LNHDA and CDR2 as SQIVND (reference sequence). The CDR3 sequence is 15 residues long. The CDR3 here is CASSLGPAGNQPQHF. CDR3 nucleotides: TGTGCCAGTAGTCTTGGCCCGGCAGGCAATCAGCCCCAGCATTTT.